Below, 5 T cell receptor beta chains from the same sample are listed, as sequenced in a study of blood T cell repertoires in COVID-19. Generated by immunoSEQ multiplex PCR, the TCRdb table keeps only in-frame clones and is missing some. The sample yields 200,000 to 250,000 clones, 85% to 90% seen once. Sequenced: peripheral blood. The receptors stem from a man aged 50-60 years with acute or convalescent COVID-19.

This chain links TRBV3-1 (or the pseudogene TRBV3-2) with TRBJ2-3, with TRBD2 matching over 7 bases. The ends lost 3 bases at V and 9 bases at J; junction bases unmatched: 3. The CDR3 has 12 residues. Germline V gives CDR1 LGHDT, CDR2 YNNKEL (reference sequence). As DNA, the CDR3 is TGTGCCAGCAGCCAGGGAGGGGCGACGCAGTATTTT. Protein product: CASSQGGATQYF.

CDR3 amino acids: CASSPPTGLAKNIQYF. DNA of the CDR3: TGTGCCAGCAGTCCTCCGACAGGTCTAGCCAAAAACATTCAGTACTTC. V usage is TRBV27 and J usage is TRBJ2-4; a possible D gene is TRBD1 (6 bases). The CDR3 runs to 16 residues. Germline CDR1 is MNHEY and CDR2 is SMNVEV (reference sequence). The ends were cut back, 5 bases at V and 0 bases at J, with 14 bases in the middle.

The V call is TRBV5-4, the J call TRBJ1-2, with TRBD1 matching 9 bases. The CDR3 loop spans 15 amino acids. Trimming took 3 bases from V and 8 from J; bases not matched to a gene: 11. CDR1 and CDR2 from the germline V gene are SGHNT and YYREEE (reference sequence). CDR3 bases: TGTGCCAGCAGCTCCCATACAGGGGGCGTCGTGGGCTACACCTTC. This translates into CASSSHTGGVVGYTF.

The V gene is TRBV5-4, the J gene TRBJ1-6, with D tentatively TRBD1 (5 bases). Trimming pared 3 bases from V and 6 bases from J, leaving 13 bases between. CDR1 is SGHNT and CDR2 is YYREEE in the germline V gene (reference sequence). The CDR3 is 15 residues long. CDR3 amino acids: CASSSIRDSNSPLHF. The CDR3 bases are TGTGCCAGCAGCTCAATACGGGACTCTAATTCACCCCTCCACTTT.

This clone was seen only once. The chain employs TRBV23-1 and TRBJ2-4, with 11 positions matching TRBD1. TRBV23-1 qualifies as an ORF whose function is uncertain. The CDR3 contains 19 residues. Germline trimming cut 7 bases from V and 2 bases from J; bases unmatched to any gene: 16. CDR3 sequence (DNA): TGCGCCAGCACCCCGCCGCGGACAGGGGGCCGGATAACCAAAAACATTCAGTACTTC. Encoded protein: CASTPPRTGGRITKNIQYF.